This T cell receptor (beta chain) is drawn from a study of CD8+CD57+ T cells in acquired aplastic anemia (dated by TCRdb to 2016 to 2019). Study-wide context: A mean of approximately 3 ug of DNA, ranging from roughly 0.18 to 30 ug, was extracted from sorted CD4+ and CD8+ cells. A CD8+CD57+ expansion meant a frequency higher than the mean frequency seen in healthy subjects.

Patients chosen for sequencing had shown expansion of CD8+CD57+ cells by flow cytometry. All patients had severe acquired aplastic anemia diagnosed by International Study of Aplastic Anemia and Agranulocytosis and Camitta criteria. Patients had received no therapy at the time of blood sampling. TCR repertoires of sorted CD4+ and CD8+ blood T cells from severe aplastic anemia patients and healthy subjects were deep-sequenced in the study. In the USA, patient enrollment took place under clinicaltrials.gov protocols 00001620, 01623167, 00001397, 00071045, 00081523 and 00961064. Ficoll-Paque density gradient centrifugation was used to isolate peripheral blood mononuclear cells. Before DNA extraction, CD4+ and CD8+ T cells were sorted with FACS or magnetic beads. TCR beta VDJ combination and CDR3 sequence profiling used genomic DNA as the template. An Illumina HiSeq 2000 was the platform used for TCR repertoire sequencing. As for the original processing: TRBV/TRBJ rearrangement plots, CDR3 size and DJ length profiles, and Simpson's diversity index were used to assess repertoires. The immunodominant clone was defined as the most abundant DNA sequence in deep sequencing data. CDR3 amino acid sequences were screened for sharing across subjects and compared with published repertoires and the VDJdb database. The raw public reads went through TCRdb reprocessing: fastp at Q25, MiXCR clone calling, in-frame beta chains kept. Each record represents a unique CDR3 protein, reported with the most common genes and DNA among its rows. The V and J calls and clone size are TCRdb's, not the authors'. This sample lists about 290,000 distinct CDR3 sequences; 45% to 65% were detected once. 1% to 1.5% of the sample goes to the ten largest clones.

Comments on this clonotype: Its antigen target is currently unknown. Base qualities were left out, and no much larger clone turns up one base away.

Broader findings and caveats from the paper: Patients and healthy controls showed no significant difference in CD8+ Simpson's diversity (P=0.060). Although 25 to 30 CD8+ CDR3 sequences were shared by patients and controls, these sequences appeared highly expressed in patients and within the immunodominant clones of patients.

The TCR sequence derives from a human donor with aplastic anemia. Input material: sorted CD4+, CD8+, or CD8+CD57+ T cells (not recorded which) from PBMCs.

CDR3 reads: CASSLDGGGETQYF. The DNA reads TGTGCCAGCAGCTTAGACGGGGGAGGGGAGACCCAGTACTTC. The chain uses TRBV11-3 and TRBJ2-5, with 7 middle bases fitting TRBD2. At the junction V is shortened by 0 bases and J by 5 bases; bases outside the gene matches: 3. CDR1 SGHNT and CDR2 YENEEA are derived from the germline V gene. The CDR3 measures 14 amino acids from cysteine to phenylalanine. Only the CDR3 DNA is retained, 42 bases long and in frame from the first base.